A single sample gave rise to the 21 T cell receptor beta chains below, sequenced in a study of shared clonotypes between healthy human individuals. Profiled with immunoSEQ multiplex PCR; TCRdb holds only in-frame clones, not every one. Among 170,000 or so clones, 66% were seen once, and the ten largest hold about 10%. The sequencing input was memory CD4+ T cells sorted from blood. The subset: CD45RA-negative fraction. The receptors were gathered from a man aged 25 to 40 in good health.

V is TRBV6-5 and J is TRBJ1-3; the D gene is possibly TRBD1 (6 bases). Per germline, CDR1 MNHEY and CDR2 SVGAGI. Trimming shortened V by 6 bases and J by 1 base, and 13 bases separated the two germline ends. This CDR3 is 15 amino acids long. This CDR3 is CASRRHTGSGNTIYF. The CDR3 bases are TGTGCCAGCAGACGCCATACAGGGTCTGGAAACACCATATATTTT.

The table lists this clone with a few counts. CDR3 in DNA: TGTGCCAGCAGTTTTTACGGGCGCAGCTCCTACAATGAGCAGTTCTTC. This translates into CASSFYGRSSYNEQFF. V is TRBV28 and J is TRBJ2-1, with unresolved D. The CDR3 has 16 residues. V lost 3 bases and J 0 bases, leaving 12 bases between the germline ends. Germline CDR1 and CDR2: MDHEN and SYDVKM.

The table lists this clone with a few counts. The rearrangement uses TRBV18 and TRBJ2-3, with D possibly TRBD1 on 5 matching bases. Deletions cut 3 bases from V and 1 base from J, with 11 bases between. CDR3 length: 15 amino acids. Germline loops: CDR1 KGHSH, CDR2 LQKENI. The CDR3 DNA reads as TGTGCCAGCTCACCTGCGGCAGGGCGCACAGATACGCAGTATTTT. This encodes CASSPAAGRTDTQYF.

For this clone: Other DNA sequences in this sample translate to the same CDR3. This chain links TRBV5-1 with TRBJ1-4; D uncertain. In germline, CDR1 is SGHRS, CDR2 YFSETQ. The CDR3 totals 14 residues. V was pared by 0 bases and J by 2 bases, with 5 bases between. CDR3 sequence: CASSLAGTNEKLFF. As DNA, the CDR3 is TGCGCCAGCAGCTTGGCGGGCACTAATGAAAAACTGTTTTTT.

This clone was observed a few times. V usage is TRBV10-1 and J usage is TRBJ2-3; 7 bases match TRBD1. The V segment lost 6 bases and the J segment 2 bases; nucleotides outside the gene matches: 8. The CDR3 covers 15 residues. The germline gives CDR1 WNHNN, CDR2 SYGVQD (reference sequence). The CDR3 is CASRATGVPTDTQYF. The CDR3 DNA is TGCGCCAGCAGAGCAACAGGGGTTCCCACAGATACGCAGTATTTT.

This chain joins TRBV7-2 and TRBJ2-7, with D hard to call. Germline-derived CDR1 and CDR2 are SGHTA and FQGNSA. This CDR3 has 13 amino acids. Trimming pared 3 bases from V and 5 bases from J, leaving 11 bases between. The CDR3 sequence: CASSLTPEHEQYF. The DNA of the CDR3 is TGTGCCAGCAGCTTGACCCCGGAACACGAGCAGTACTTC.

This chain uses TRBV15 with TRBJ2-5, with D unclear. Per germline, CDR1 LNHNV and CDR2 YYDKDF (reference sequence). V lost 0 bases and J lost 1, with 9 bases in between. This CDR3 contains 15 residues. The CDR3 nucleotides read TGTGCCACCAGCAGAGATAAAGTCCCCCAAGAGACCCAGTACTTC. Translated: CATSRDKVPQETQYF.

This chain connects TRBV5-1 to TRBJ2-7; TRBD1 matches 8 bases. The CDR3 has 15 amino acids. Germline loops: CDR1 SGHRS, CDR2 YFSETQ. The V segment lost 4 bases and the J segment 0 bases; nucleotides outside the gene matches: 6. The DNA of the CDR3 is TGCGCCAGCAGCGCGAGACAGGGGAGCTCCTACGAGCAGTACTTC. It codes for CASSARQGSSYEQYF.

About this clone itself: Because the CDR3's place on the DNA is in doubt, the DNA is left out and the CDR3 is given as listed by TCRdb. The chain joins TRBV29-1 to TRBJ2-1; TRBD2 reflects the table's D call only, with no check against the DNA. From germline, CDR1 is SQVTM and CDR2 ANQGSEA. The length of the CDR3 is 13 amino acids, counting both ends. CDR3 loop: CSVASGSGPTRFF.

V gene TRBV28 combines with J gene TRBJ1-2; 7 bases map to TRBD1. The CDR3 extends over 13 amino acids. Germline CDR1 is MDHEN and CDR2 is SYDVKM. V was clipped by 5 bases and J by 5 bases; unmatched bases: 5. As DNA, the CDR3 is TGTGCCAGCAGTGTGCCAGGGGGGTATGGCTACACCTTC. This gives the protein CASSVPGGYGYTF.

The chain joins TRBV6-1 to TRBJ2-3; 11 bases map to TRBD2. Germline loops: CDR1 MNHNS, CDR2 SASEGT. CDR3 length: 17 residues. V was pared by 1 base and J by 8 bases, with 11 bases of the junction left unmatched. As DNA, the CDR3 is TGTGCCAGCAGTGAAGGGGGTACTAGCGGGAGTGTTGGTACGCAGTATTTT. Translating gives CASSEGGTSGSVGTQYF.

The chain recombines TRBV15 with TRBJ2-7; the D is unclear. The CDR3 has 12 residues. V was clipped by 2 bases and J by 1 base, with 3 bases between them. Germline V gives CDR1 LNHNV, CDR2 YYDKDF (reference sequence). Here the CDR3 reads CATSRSSYEQYF. In DNA form, the CDR3 reads TGTGCCACCAGCAGATCATCCTACGAGCAGTACTTC. Full variable domain (outside the CDR3, taken from reference TRBV15 and TRBJ2-7): DAMVIQNPRYQVTQFGKPVTLSCSQTLNHNVMYWYQQKSSQAPKLLFHYYDKDFNNEADTPDNFQSRRPNTSFCFLDIRSPGLGDTAMYLCATSRSSYEQYFGPGTRLTVT.

The gene calls are TRBV28 and TRBJ1-3, with 7 bases identical to TRBD1. Trimming removed 2 bases from V and 2 bases from J; junction bases left unmatched: 6. The CDR3 has 16 amino acids. Germline CDR1 reads MDHEN; CDR2 reads SYDVKM. CDR3 in amino acids: CASSLILGTAGNTIYF. The DNA of the CDR3 is TGTGCCAGCAGTTTAATTTTAGGGACAGCTGGAAACACCATATATTTT. The full variable domain, completed using reference TRBV28 and TRBJ1-3, is DVKVTQSSRYLVKRTGEKVFLECVQDMDHENMFWYRQDPGLGLRLIYFSYDVKMKEKGDIPEGYSVSREKKERFSLILESASTNQTSMYLCASSLILGTAGNTIYFGEGSWLTVV.

V gene TRBV5-3 combines with J gene TRBJ2-5; unclear D gene. TRBV5-3 is known as an ORF, though its function is uncertain. The length of the CDR3 is 13 residues. V lost 4 bases, J lost 0 bases, and 7 bases lay in between. The CDR3: CARSLHHQETQYF. CDR3 in DNA: TGTGCCAGAAGCCTTCACCACCAAGAGACCCAGTACTTC.

The rearrangement uses TRBV5-1 and TRBJ2-2; no clear D gene. CDR3 length equals 15 residues. Germline values: CDR1 SGHRS, CDR2 YFSETQ. V shed 5 bases and J shed 0 bases, with 11 bases lying between them. The CDR3 protein is CASSMTETNTGELFF. Here the CDR3 DNA reads TGCGCCAGCAGTATGACGGAGACGAACACCGGGGAGCTGTTTTTT.

This chain uses TRBV9 with TRBJ1-5; no firm D call. CDR1 and CDR2 (germline): SGDLS, YYNGEE. The CDR3 spans 13 residues. Trimming removed 0 bases at V and 7 bases at J, with 8 bases between. The CDR3: CASSVDNIQPQHF. In nucleotides, the CDR3 is TGTGCCAGCAGCGTAGACAATATACAGCCCCAGCATTTT.

This clone was detected ten times or more. The chain links TRBV6-5 to TRBJ2-5; 11 bases line up with TRBD2. The V gene end was trimmed by 5 bases and the J gene end by 3 bases; junction bases not matched to a gene: 5. The CDR3 is 15 amino acids. Germline V gives CDR1 MNHEY, CDR2 SVGAGI. In DNA form, the CDR3 reads TGTGCCAGCAGTCACACACTAGCGGGGGAAGAGACCCAGTACTTC. Its translation: CASSHTLAGEETQYF.

This CDR3 reads CASSPSGTGNEQFF. The CDR3 DNA sequence: TGTGCCAGCAGTCCTAGCGGGACCGGGAATGAGCAGTTCTTC. The V call is TRBV6-5, the J call TRBJ2-1; TRBD2 matches at 9 bases. Germline CDR1 and CDR2: MNHEY and SVGAGI. This CDR3 has 14 residues. Trimming at V came to 5 bases and at J to 7 bases, leaving 6 bases not matched to a gene.

This clone came up once. The rearrangement uses TRBV14 and TRBJ2-7; 8 positions agree with TRBD1. Germline CDR1 is SGHDN and CDR2 is FVKESK. Trimming at V came to 4 bases and at J to 0 bases, leaving 5 bases not matched to a gene. The CDR3 runs 15 residues. CDR3 coding DNA: TGTGCCAGCAGCCCAACAGGGGGATTCTCCTACGAGCAGTACTTC. Translation gives CASSPTGGFSYEQYF.

The rearrangement uses TRBV6-6 and TRBJ2-2; no clear D. Germline V gene data show CDR1 as MNHNY and CDR2 as SVGAGI (reference sequence). Trimming left V 6 bases short and J 7 bases short, with 6 bases between. This CDR3 spans 11 amino acids. The chain's CDR3 is CASSAVGELFF. In DNA form, the CDR3 reads TGTGCCAGCAGCGCCGTCGGGGAGCTGTTTTTT.

This chain uses TRBV5-1 with TRBJ2-3; tentative D call: TRBD2 (5 bases). V was clipped by 4 bases and J by 6 bases, with 24 bases between them. The CDR3 is made up of 17 amino acids. Germline loops: CDR1 SGHRS, CDR2 YFSETQ. Here the CDR3 reads CASSPGRSASGGDTQYF. The CDR3 DNA reads TGCGCCAGCAGCCCGGGTCGGAGCGCGAGCGGCGGGGATACGCAGTATTTT.